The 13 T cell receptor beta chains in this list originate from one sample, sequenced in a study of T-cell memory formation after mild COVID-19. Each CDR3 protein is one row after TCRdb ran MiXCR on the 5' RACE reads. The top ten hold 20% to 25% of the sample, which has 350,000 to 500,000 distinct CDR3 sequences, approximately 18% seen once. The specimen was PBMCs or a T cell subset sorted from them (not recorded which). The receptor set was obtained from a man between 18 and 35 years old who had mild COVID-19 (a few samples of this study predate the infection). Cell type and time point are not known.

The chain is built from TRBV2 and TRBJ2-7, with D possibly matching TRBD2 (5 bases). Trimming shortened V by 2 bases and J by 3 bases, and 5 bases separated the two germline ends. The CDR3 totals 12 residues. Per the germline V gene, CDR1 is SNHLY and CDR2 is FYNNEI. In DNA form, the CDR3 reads TGTGCCAGCAGTGAACGGGGCTACGAGCAGTACTTC. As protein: CASSERGYEQYF.

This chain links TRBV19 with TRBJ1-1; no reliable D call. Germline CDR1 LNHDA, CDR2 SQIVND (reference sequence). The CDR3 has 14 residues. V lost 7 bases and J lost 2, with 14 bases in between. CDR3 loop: CASKVGTHNTEAFF. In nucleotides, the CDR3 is TGTGCCAGTAAAGTTGGCACGCACAACACTGAAGCTTTCTTT.

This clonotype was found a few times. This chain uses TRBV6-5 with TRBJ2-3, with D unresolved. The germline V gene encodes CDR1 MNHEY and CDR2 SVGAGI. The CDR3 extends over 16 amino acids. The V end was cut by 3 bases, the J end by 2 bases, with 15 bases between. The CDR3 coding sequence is TGTGCCAGCAGTTATACCCTGGCCCACTCCACAGATACGCAGTATTTT. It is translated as CASSYTLAHSTDTQYF.

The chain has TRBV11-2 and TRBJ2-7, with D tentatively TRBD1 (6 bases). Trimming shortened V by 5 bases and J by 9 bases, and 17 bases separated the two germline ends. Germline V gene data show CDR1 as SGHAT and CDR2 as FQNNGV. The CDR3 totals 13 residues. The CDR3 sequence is CASSQTEGVGQYF. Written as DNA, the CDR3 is TGTGCCAGCAGCCAAACCGAGGGGGTTGGGCAGTACTTC.

CDR3 sequence: CASSSGWDSPLHF. In DNA, the CDR3 is TGTGCCAGCAGCTCGGGGTGGGATTCACCCCTCCACTTT. The chain recombines TRBV7-2 with TRBJ1-6; D gene unclear. Germline V CDR1 and CDR2: SGHTA, FQGNSA. V shed 4 bases and J shed 8 bases, with 9 bases lying between them. This CDR3 comprises 13 residues.

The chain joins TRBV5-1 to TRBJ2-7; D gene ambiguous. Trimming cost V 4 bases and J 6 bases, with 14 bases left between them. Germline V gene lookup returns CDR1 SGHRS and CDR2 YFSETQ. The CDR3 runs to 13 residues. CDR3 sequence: CASSGVGISEQYF. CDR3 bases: TGCGCCAGCAGCGGGGTGGGAATCTCCGAGCAGTACTTC.

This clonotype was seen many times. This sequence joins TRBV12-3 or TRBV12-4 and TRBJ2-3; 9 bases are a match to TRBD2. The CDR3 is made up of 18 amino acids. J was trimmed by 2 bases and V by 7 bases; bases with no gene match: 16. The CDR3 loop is CASTTRWVERGVTDTQYF. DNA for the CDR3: TGTGCCAGCACTACTCGGTGGGTCGAGCGGGGGGTCACAGATACGCAGTATTTT.

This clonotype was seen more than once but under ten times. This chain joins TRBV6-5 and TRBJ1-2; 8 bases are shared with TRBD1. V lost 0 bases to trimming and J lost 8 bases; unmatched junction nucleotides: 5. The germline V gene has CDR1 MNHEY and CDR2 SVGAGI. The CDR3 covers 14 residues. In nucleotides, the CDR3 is TGTGCCAGCAGTTACTCGAGGACAGGGTCGGGCTACACCTTC. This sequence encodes CASSYSRTGSGYTF.

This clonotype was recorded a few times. The CDR3 DNA reads as TGTGCCAGCAGCTTGGGTCGATACGAGACCCAGTACTTC. Amino acids: CASSLGRYETQYF. The chain combines TRBV7-2 with TRBJ2-5; no clear D gene. Germline V lookup: CDR1 SGHTA, CDR2 FQGNSA. The CDR3 runs to 13 residues. V dropped 3 bases and J dropped 5 bases, with 10 bases sitting between them.

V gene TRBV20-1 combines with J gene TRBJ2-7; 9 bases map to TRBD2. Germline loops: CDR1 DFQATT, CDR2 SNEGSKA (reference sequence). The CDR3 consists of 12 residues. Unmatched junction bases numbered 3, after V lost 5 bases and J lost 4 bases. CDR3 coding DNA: TGCAGTGCTCCAAGCGGGGGGTACGAGCAGTACTTC. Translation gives CSAPSGGYEQYF.

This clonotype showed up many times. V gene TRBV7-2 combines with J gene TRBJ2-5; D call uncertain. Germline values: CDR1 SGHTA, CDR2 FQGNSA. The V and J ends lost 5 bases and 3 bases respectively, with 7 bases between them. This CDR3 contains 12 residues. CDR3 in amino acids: CASSREEETQYF. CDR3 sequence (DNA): TGTGCCAGCAGCAGGGAAGAAGAGACCCAGTACTTC.

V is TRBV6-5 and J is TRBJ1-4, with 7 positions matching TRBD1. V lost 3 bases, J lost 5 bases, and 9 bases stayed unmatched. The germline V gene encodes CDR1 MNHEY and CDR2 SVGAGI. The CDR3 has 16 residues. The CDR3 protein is CASSYLGGGLNEKLFF. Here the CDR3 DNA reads TGTGCCAGCAGTTATTTAGGGGGCGGCTTAAATGAAAAACTGTTTTTT.

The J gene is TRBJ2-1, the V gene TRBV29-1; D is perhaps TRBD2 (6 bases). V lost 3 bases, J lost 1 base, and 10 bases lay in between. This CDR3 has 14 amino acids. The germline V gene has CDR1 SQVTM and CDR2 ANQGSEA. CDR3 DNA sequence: TGCAGCGTTGAGGCAGGGAGGTCCTACAATGAGCAGTTCTTC. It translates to CSVEAGRSYNEQFF.